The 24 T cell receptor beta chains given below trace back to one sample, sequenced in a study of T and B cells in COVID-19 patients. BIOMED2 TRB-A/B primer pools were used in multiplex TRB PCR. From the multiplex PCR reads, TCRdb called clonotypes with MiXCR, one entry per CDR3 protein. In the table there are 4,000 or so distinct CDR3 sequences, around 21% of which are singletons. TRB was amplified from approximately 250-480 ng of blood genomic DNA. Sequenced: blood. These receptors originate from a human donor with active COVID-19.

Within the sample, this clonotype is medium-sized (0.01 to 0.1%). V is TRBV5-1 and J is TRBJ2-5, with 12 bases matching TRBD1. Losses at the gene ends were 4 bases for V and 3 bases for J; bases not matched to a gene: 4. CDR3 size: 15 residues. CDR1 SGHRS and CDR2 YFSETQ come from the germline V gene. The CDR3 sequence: CASSAGTGGEETQYF. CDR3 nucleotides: TGCGCCAGCAGCGCGGGGACAGGGGGCGAAGAGACCCAGTACTTC.

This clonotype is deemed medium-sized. The CDR3 coding sequence is TGTGCCAGTAGTATAGTCCCAGTGCGAAATCAGCCCCAGCATTTT. This encodes CASSIVPVRNQPQHF. The V and J genes are TRBV19 and TRBJ1-5; D gene unclear. Trimming stripped 1 base from V and 4 bases from J, with 11 bases between. This CDR3 comprises 15 residues. The V gene's germline CDR1 is LNHDA and CDR2 SQIVND (reference sequence).

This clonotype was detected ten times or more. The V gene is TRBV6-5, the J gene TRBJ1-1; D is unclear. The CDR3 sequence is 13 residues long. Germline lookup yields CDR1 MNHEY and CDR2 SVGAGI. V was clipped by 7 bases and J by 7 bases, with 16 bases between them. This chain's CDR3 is CASTRHTSYEAFF. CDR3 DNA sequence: TGTGCCAGCACCCGTCACACGTCCTATGAAGCTTTCTTT.

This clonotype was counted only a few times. DNA of the CDR3: TGCGCCAGCAGCTACAGCTACGAGCAGTACTTC. It specifies CASSYSYEQYF. V gene TRBV5-1 combines with J gene TRBJ2-7; D gene ambiguous. V was trimmed by 3 bases and J by 3 bases, leaving 4 bases between them. CDR3 size: 11 residues. Germline CDR1 reads SGHRS; CDR2 reads YFSETQ.

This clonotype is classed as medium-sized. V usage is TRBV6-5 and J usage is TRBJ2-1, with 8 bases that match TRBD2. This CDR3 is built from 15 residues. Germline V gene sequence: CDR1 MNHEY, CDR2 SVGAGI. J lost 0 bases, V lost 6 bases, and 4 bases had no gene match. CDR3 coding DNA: TGTGCCAGCAGCCCCAGCGGGAGCTCCTACAATGAGCAGTTCTTC. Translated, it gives CASSPSGSSYNEQFF.

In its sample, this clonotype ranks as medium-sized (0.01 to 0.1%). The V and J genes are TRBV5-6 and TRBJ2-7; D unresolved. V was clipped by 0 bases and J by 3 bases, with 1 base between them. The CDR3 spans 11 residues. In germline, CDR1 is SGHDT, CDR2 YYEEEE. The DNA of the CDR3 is TGTGCCAGCAGCTTGGGCTACGAGCAGTACTTC. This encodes CASSLGYEQYF. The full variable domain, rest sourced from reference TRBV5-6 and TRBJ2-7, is DAGVTQSPTHLIKTRGQQVTLRCSPKSGHDTVSWYQQALGQGPQFIFQYYEEEERQRGNFPDRFSGHQFPNYSSELNVNALLLGDSALYLCASSLGYEQYFGPGTRLTVT.

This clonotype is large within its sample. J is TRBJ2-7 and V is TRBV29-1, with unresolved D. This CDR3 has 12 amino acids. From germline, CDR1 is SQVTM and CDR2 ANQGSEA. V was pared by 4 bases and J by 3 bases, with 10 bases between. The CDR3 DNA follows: TGCAGCGTTGTTCAGCTGGGCTACGAGCAGTACTTC. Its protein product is CSVVQLGYEQYF.

The CDR3 loop is CASSRQGRYQPQHF. The CDR3 DNA is TGTGCCAGTAGTAGACAGGGGAGGTATCAGCCCCAGCATTTT. V gene TRBV19 combines with J gene TRBJ1-5; 8 bases map to TRBD1. This CDR3 is 14 amino acids long. Germline-derived CDR1 and CDR2 are LNHDA and SQIVND (reference sequence). V lost 4 bases, J lost 5 bases, and 4 bases stayed unmatched.

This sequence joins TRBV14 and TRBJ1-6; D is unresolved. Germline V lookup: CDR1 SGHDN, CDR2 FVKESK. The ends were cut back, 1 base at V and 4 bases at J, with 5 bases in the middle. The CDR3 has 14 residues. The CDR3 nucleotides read TGTGCCAGCAGCCAAGGGATTTATAATTCACCCCTCCACTTT. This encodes CASSQGIYNSPLHF. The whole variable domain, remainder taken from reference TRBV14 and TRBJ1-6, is EAGVTQFPSHSVIEKGQTVTLRCDPISGHDNLYWYRRVMGKEIKFLLHFVKESKQDESGMPNNRFLAERTGGTYSTLKVQPAELEDSGVYFCASSQGIYNSPLHFGNGTRLTVT.

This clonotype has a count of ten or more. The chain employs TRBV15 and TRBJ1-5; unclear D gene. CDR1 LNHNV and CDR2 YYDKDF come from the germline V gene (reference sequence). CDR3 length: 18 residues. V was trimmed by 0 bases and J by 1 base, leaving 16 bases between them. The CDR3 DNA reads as TGTGCCACCAGCAGAGATATGGGCTGGGAGGGAAGCAATCAGCCCCAGCATTTT. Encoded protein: CATSRDMGWEGSNQPQHF.

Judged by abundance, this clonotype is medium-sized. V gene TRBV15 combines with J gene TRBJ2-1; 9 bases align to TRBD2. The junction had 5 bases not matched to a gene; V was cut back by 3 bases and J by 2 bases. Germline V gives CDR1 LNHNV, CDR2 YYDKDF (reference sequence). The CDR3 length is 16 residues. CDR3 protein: CATSSRLADPYNEQFF. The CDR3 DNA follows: TGTGCCACCAGCAGCCGACTAGCGGATCCCTACAATGAGCAGTTCTTC. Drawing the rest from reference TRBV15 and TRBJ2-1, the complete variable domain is DAMVIQNPRYQVTQFGKPVTLSCSQTLNHNVMYWYQQKSSQAPKLLFHYYDKDFNNEADTPDNFQSRRPNTSFCFLDIRSPGLGDTAMYLCATSSRLADPYNEQFFGPGTRLTVL.

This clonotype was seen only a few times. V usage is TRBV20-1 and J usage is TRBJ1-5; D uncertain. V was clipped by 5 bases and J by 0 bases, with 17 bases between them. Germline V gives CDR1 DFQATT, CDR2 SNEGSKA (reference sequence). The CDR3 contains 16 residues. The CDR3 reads CSALQAGFYSNQPQHF. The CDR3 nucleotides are TGCAGTGCTCTCCAGGCAGGATTTTATAGCAATCAGCCCCAGCATTTT.

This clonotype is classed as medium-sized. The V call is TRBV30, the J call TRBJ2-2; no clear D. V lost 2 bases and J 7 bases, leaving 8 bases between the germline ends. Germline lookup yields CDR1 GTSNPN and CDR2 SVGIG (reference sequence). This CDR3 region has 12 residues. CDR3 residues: CAWSKSIGELFF. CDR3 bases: TGTGCCTGGAGTAAATCGATCGGGGAGCTGTTTTTT.

In DNA form, the CDR3 reads TGTGCCAGCGGCCAGGGGGCGAAGGATACGCAGTATTTT. The encoded protein is CASGQGAKDTQYF. This chain links TRBV27 with TRBJ2-3, with 8 bases aligning to TRBD1. Germline CDR1 is MNHEY and CDR2 is SMNVEV (reference sequence). Unmatched junction bases numbered 7, after V lost 8 bases and J lost 6 bases. The CDR3 consists of 13 residues.

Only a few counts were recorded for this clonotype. The CDR3: CASSLGGRVAFVFF. The CDR3 nucleotides read TGTGCCAGCAGCTTAGGGGGCAGGGTGGCTTTTGTGTTCTTC. V gene TRBV11-1 combines with J gene TRBJ2-1, with TRBD1 as a possible D gene (5 bases). CDR1 is SGHAT and CDR2 is FQDESV in the germline V gene (reference sequence). Deletions cut 1 base from V and 15 bases from J, with 19 bases between. The CDR3 extends over 14 amino acids.

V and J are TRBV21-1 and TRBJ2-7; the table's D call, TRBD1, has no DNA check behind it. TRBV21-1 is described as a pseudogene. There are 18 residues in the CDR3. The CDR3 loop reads CASSKAGDPQPNNYEQYF. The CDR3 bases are TGTGCCAGCAGCAAAGCAGGGGACCCGCAACCAAACAACTACGAGCAGTACTTC.

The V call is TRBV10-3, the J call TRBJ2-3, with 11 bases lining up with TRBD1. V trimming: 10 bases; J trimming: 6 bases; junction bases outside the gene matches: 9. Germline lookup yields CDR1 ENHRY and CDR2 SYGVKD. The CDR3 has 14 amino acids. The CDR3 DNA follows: TGTGCCAGTACAGGACAGGGGGCGAAGGATACGCAGTATTTT. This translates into CASTGQGAKDTQYF.

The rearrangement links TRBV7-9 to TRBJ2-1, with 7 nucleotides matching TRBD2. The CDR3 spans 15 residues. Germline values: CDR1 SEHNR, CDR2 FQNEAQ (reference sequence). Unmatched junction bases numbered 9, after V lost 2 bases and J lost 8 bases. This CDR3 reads CASSLRRAGEDEQFF. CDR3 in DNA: TGTGCCAGCAGCTTAAGACGGGCGGGAGAGGATGAGCAGTTCTTC.

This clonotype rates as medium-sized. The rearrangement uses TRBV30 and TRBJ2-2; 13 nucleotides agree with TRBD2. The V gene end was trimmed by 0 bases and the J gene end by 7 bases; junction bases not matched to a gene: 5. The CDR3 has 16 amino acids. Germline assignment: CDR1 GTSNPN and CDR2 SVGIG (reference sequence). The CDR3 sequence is CAWSVRLAGGYGELFF. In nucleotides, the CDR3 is TGTGCCTGGAGTGTAAGACTAGCGGGAGGATACGGGGAGCTGTTTTTT.

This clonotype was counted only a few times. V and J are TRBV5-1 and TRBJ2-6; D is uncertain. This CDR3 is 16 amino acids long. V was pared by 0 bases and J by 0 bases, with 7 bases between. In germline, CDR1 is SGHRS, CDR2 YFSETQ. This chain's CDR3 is CASSLVASSGANVLTF. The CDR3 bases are TGCGCCAGCAGCTTGGTAGCAAGCTCTGGGGCCAACGTCCTGACTTTC.

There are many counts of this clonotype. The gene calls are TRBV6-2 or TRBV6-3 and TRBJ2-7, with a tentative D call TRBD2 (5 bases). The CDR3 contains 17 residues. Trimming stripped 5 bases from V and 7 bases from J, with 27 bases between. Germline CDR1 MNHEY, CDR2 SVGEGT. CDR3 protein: CASSLHFSKFGSGEQYF. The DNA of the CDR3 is TGTGCCAGCAGTCTCCACTTTAGCAAATTCGGGTCGGGGGAGCAGTACTTC.

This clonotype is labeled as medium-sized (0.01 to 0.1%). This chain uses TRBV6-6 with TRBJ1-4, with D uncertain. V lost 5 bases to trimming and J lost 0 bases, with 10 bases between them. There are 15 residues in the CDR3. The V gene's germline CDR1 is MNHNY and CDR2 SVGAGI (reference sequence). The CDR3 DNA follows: TGTGCCAGCAGTGACTACGGCGCAACTAATGAAAAACTGTTTTTT. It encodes CASSDYGATNEKLFF.

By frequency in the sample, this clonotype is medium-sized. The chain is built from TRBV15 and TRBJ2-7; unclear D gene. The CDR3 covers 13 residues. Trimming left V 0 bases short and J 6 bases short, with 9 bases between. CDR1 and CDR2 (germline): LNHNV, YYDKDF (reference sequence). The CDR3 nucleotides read TGTGCCACCAGCAGAGATCGGGTAGGCGAGCAGTACTTC. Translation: CATSRDRVGEQYF.

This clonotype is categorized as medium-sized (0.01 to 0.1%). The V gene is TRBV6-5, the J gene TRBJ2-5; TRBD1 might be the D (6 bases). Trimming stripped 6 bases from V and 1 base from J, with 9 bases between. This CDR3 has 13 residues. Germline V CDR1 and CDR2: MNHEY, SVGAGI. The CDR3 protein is CASSRTVQETQYF. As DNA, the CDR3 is TGTGCCAGCAGCCGGACAGTCCAAGAGACCCAGTACTTC.